Reported below is one TCR beta chain. Germline CDR1 is MNHEY and CDR2 is SVGAGI. The CDR3 spans 16 residues. V was clipped by 0 bases and J by 4 bases; unmatched bases: 6. The data belong to a study of blood T cell repertoires in COVID-19. Study-wide background: Samples came from the United States, Italy and Spain, spanning acute and convalescent COVID-19. T cells, B-cell-depleted T cells, or PBMCs supplied cDNA or gDNA.

As handled by the study authors: Scientists estimated how many nucleated cells there were by amplifying reference gene primers. Libraries were prepared by immunoSEQ multiplex PCR; TCRdb keeps only in-frame clonotypes and omits some of them. V and J calls and clone size are given by that table; D and trimming were obtained from the DNA. The sample records about 200,000 clones, around three quarters being singletons. The source is a woman aged 70-85 years with acute or convalescent COVID-19. The sequenced sample consisted of peripheral blood. The chain recombines TRBV6-5 with TRBJ2-1; 7 bases fit TRBD1. This CDR3 is CASSYSSATGYNEQFF. CDR3 sequence (DNA): TGTGCCAGCAGTTACTCGAGTGCGACAGGGTACAATGAGCAGTTCTTC.